The next 5 T cell receptor beta chains were all read from a single sample in a study of metastatic and nonmetastatic thyroid tumors. TCRdb re-analyzed the PCR reads through MiXCR. The table includes approximately 7,000 clones, over 35% detected once. No treatment of any kind had been given to any patient before thyroid surgery. Sample: tumor tissue. The receptors here all came from a female donor with papillary thyroid cancer or a benign thyroid nodule (not recorded which). Some clones in this sample may be carry-over from other donors' samples.

Only a few counts were recorded for this clone. This rearrangement joins TRBV6-2 or TRBV6-3 to TRBJ2-7, with TRBD1 matching 10 bases. This CDR3 is built from 17 residues. The J segment lost 6 bases and the V segment lost 0 bases, leaving 11 bases of the junction unmatched. CDR1 and CDR2 (germline): MNHEY, SVGEGT. CDR3 sequence (DNA): TGTGCCAGCAGTTACTCCCTTCCCGTGGACAGGGGGGGCGAGCAGTACTTC. This codes for CASSYSLPVDRGGEQYF.

V is TRBV19 and J is TRBJ2-7, with D unresolved. V lost 7 bases and J 3 bases, leaving 13 bases between the germline ends. Looked up from germline, CDR1 is LNHDA and CDR2 is SQIVND (reference sequence). The CDR3 is 13 residues long. The CDR3 region has the DNA TGTGCCAGTATGGCAGGCCCAGGCTACGAGCAGTACTTC. Its translation is CASMAGPGYEQYF.

V usage is TRBV14 and J usage is TRBJ2-7; D tentatively fits TRBD1 or TRBD2 (5 bases each). The V gene's germline CDR1 is SGHDN and CDR2 FVKESK. The CDR3 consists of 16 residues. With 5 bases removed from V and 4 bases from J, the gap between germline ends came to 21 bases. The CDR3 bases are TGTGCCAGCAGCGCAGATGCTCAGGGACGGCTTTACGAGCAGTACTTC. Encoded protein: CASSADAQGRLYEQYF.

The chain employs TRBV7-2 and TRBJ1-2; 9 bases agree with TRBD1. The CDR3 sequence is 14 residues long. Per the germline V gene, CDR1 is SGHTA and CDR2 is FQGNSA. Trimming took 1 base from V and 4 from J; bases not matched to a gene: 1. The CDR3 is CASSLGDRAYGYTF. CDR3 nucleotides: TGTGCCAGCAGCTTAGGGGACAGGGCCTATGGCTACACCTTC.

The V gene is TRBV18, the J gene TRBJ2-3; D uncertain. Germline V gene data show CDR1 as KGHSH and CDR2 as LQKENI. Between the trimmed V and J ends, which lost 1 base and 3 bases, there was a span of 2 bases. The CDR3 has 12 amino acids. Written as DNA, the CDR3 is TGTGCCAGCTCACCACAAACAGATACGCAGTATTTT. Its translation: CASSPQTDTQYF.